This TCR beta chain emerged from a study of T cells after posttransplantation cyclophosphamide. Findings of the study overall: Donor CD8+ memory clones often dominated recipient blood repertoires at later times. Blood and skin or GI T cell repertoires showed limited TRB overlap.

This table comes from immunoSEQ multiplex PCR, and its TCRdb copy is limited to in-frame clones, with some not included. The table lists more than 20,000 clones, approximately 88% of them singletons. Control samples came 1 year after myeloablative marrow transplants with methotrexate plus calcineurin inhibitor. The germline V gene encodes CDR1 SGHRS and CDR2 YFSETQ. The CDR3 sequence is 16 residues long. J was trimmed by 0 bases and V by 0 bases; bases with no gene match: 4. Comments on this clone: Its antigen is not identified.

The specimen comprised PBMCs, sampled after an allogeneic stem cell transplant with a calcineurin inhibitor and methotrexate. The origin of this receptor is a female patient aged 50-59 years who received an allogeneic stem cell transplant from an unrelated donor, was CMV-positive, and had chronic GVHD only. A share of the T cells may be of graft donor origin. The rearrangement links TRBV5-1 to TRBJ2-3; 7 bases map to TRBD2. The CDR3 bases are TGCGCCAGCAGCTTGGAGTCTAGCGGAAGCACAGATACGCAGTATTTT. Protein: CASSLESSGSTDTQYF.